This T cell receptor beta chain derives from a study of vaccination and CD4 T cells after COVID-19. Only one count was recorded for this clonotype. Its antigen remains unknown. CD4+ T cells that had been cultured provided DNA sequenced with the Oncomine TCR Beta short-read assay. TCRdb re-analysed the PCR reads in MiXCR, keeping a single row per CDR3 protein. This table has around 23,000 distinct CDR3 sequences, 43% appearing once. V shed 5 bases, J shed 3 bases, and the junction held 10 bases outside the gene matches. CDR1 is MDHEN and CDR2 is SYDVKM in the germline V gene. The CDR3 sequence is 17 residues long. Time point defined: late sampling 161 to 241 days after vaccination in three convalescent patients. Treatment defined: approximately nine-day PBMC culture with coronavirus spike peptide pools or control peptides (ViraFEST assay).

The rearrangement joins TRBV28 to TRBJ2-3, with 11 bases matching TRBD2. The sample here was CD4+ T cells from blood, cultured in vitro, taken about 7 months after SARS-CoV-2 vaccination. The TCR was taken from a human donor who had recovered from COVID-19. CDR3 loop: CASSGQSGTSGTDTQYF. Written as DNA, the CDR3 is TGTGCCAGCAGTGGACAGTCCGGGACTAGCGGTACAGATACGCAGTATTTT.